Sequencing of this TCR beta chain was carried out in a study of CD8+ T cells in alopecia areata. Study details: For the treated group, dosing was oral tofacitinib at 5 to 10 mg twice daily. The study gave tofacitinib for 6 to 18 months, then 6 months off drug. Study results and caveats: Resident alphabeta T cells of normal skin are also sequenced in scalp samples.

This CDR3 spans 15 amino acids. Per germline, CDR1 SGHRS and CDR2 YFSETQ. V shed 0 bases, J shed 2 bases, and the junction held 4 bases outside the gene matches. Sampling of alopecia areata patients yielded lesional scalp punch biopsies as well as peripheral blood. This clone was found once. Its specificity is unknown. Extraction of RNA preceded its reverse transcription into cDNA, which served as the sequencing template. Libraries were prepared by immunoSEQ multiplex PCR; TCRdb keeps only in-frame clonotypes and omits some of them. The repertoire includes fewer than 200,000 clones, 59% of them detected once, and approximately 15% sits in the top ten.

The TCR originated in a human donor with alopecia areata. The material was CD4+ T cells sorted from blood, obtained at week 0. The V gene is TRBV5-1, the J gene TRBJ1-1; TRBD1 matches 7 bases. The CDR3 is CASSLEGTDNTEAFF. The DNA for the CDR3 is TGCGCCAGCAGCTTGGAGGGGACAGACAACACTGAAGCTTTCTTT.